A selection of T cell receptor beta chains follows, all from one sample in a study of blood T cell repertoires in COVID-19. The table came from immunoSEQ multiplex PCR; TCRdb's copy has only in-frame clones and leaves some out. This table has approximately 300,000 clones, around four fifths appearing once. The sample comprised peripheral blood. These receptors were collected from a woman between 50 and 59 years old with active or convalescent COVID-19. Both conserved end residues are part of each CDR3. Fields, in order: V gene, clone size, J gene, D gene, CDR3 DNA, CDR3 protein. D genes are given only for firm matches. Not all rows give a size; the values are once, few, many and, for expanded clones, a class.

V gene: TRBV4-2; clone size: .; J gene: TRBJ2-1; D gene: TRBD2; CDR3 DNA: TGTGCCAGCAGCCAAGGCGGGACTAGCTGGGCTTGGTTGGGATATGAGCAGTTCTTC; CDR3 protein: CASSQGGTSWAWLGYEQFF
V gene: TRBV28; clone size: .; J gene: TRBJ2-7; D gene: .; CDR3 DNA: TGTGCCAGCACCAAACTCTGGACAGGGAGGGACGAGCAGTACTTC; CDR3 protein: CASTKLWTGRDEQYF
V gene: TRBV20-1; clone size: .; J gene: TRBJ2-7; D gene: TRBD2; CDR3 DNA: TGCAGTGCTAGTTGGCTAGCGGGAGTAGGAAGCGAGCAGTACTTC; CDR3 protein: CSASWLAGVGSEQYF
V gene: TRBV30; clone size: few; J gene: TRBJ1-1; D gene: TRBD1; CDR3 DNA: TGTGCCTGGAACAGGGGGCACACTGAAGCTTTCTTT; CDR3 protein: CAWNRGHTEAFF
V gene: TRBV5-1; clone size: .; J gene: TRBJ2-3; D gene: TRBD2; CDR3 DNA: TGCGCCAGCAGCTCACGGACTAGGCCGGCAGATACGCAGTATTTT; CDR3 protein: CASSSRTRPADTQYF
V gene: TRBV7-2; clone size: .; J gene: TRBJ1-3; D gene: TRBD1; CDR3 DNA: TGTGCCAGCAGCTTAGGCCTACAGGGGGAACGAAACACCATATATTTT; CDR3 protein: CASSLGLQGERNTIYF
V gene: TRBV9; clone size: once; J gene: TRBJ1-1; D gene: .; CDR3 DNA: TGTGCCAGCAGCGTGGGCGGCCTTAGGGGAAACACTGAAGCTTTCTTT; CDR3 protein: CASSVGGLRGNTEAFF
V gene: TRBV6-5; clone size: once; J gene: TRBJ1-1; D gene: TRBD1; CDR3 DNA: TGTGCCAGCAGTATCAACAGGGGCCTAAACACTGAAGCTTTCTTT; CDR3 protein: CASSINRGLNTEAFF
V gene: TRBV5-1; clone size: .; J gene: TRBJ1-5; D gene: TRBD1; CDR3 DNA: TGCGCCAGCAGCTTGTCGACAGGGGGAAATCAGCCCCAGCATTTT; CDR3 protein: CASSLSTGGNQPQHF
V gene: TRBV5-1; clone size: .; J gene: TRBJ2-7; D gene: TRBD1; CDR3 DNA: TGCGCCAGCAGCTTGGCCGGGACAGGGGGCTACGAGCAGTACTTC; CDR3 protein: CASSLAGTGGYEQYF
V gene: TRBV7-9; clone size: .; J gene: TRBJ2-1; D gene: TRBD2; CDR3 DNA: TGTGCCAGCAGCTTATCGCTAGCGGGGACCTACAATGAGCAGTTCTTC; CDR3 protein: CASSLSLAGTYNEQFF
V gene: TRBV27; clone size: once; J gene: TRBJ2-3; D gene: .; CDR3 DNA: TGTGCCAGCAGTTTGGGGGGGCCCAGGTTCGGGACCGCAGATACGCAGTATTTT; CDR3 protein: CASSLGGPRFGTADTQYF
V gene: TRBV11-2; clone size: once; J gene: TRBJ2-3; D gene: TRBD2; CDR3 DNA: TGTGCCAGCAGCCGTACACCGGGACTAGCGGGATCTAGCACAGATACGCAGTATTTT; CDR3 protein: CASSRTPGLAGSSTDTQYF
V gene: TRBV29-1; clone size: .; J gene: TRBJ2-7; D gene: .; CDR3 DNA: TGCAGCGTTGTGGCTAGCAGATACGAGCAGTACTTC; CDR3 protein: CSVVASRYEQYF
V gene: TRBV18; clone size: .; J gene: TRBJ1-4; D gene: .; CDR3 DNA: TGTGCCAGCTCACCTCTTTTCAGGAAAACTAATGAAAAACTGTTTTTT; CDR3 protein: CASSPLFRKTNEKLFF
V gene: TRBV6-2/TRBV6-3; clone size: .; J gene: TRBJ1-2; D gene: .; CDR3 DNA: TGTGCCAGCAGTGCAGGGTTAAACTATGGCTACACCTTC; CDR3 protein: CASSAGLNYGYTF
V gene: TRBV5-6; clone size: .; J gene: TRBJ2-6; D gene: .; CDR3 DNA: TGTGCCAGCACCCCCCCCGGGGCAGGGAGGACTGGGGCCAACGTCCTGACTTTC; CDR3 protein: CASTPPGAGRTGANVLTF
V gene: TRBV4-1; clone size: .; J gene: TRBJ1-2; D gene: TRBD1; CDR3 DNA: TGCGCCAGCAGCCAAGTAGGGGGCGCGGATGGCTACACCTTC; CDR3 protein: CASSQVGGADGYTF
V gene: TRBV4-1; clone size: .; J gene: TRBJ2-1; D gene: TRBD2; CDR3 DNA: TGCGCCAGCAGCCAAGGTGCCCTAGCGGGAGGGCCACACTACAATGAGCAGTTCTTC; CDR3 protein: CASSQGALAGGPHYNEQFF
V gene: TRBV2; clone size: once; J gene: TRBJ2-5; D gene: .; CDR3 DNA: TGTGCCAGCAGCCGAATTACAGGAATTCAAGAGACCCAGTACTTC; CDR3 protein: CASSRITGIQETQYF
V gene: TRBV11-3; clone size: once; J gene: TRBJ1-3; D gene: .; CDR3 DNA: TGTGCCAGCAGCTTAGGACGGGATGGAAACACCATATATTTT; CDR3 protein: CASSLGRDGNTIYF
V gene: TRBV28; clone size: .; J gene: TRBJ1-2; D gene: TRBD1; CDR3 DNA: TGTGCCAGCACCACAGGGGGAACCTATGGCTACACCTTC; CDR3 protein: CASTTGGTYGYTF
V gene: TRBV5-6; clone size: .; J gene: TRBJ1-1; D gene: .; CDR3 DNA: TGTGCCAGCAGCTCCCCAGGACTGCGGTTCAACACTGAAGCTTTCTTT; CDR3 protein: CASSSPGLRFNTEAFF
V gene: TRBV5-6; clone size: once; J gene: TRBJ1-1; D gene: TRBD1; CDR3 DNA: TGTGCCAGCAGCGGACAGGGGGCGATGGGGACTGAAGCTTTCTTT; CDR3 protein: CASSGQGAMGTEAFF
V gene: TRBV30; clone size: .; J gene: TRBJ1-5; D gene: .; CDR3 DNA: TGTGCCTGGAGTGACACCGCGGGCAATCAGCCCCAGCATTTT; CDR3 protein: CAWSDTAGNQPQHF
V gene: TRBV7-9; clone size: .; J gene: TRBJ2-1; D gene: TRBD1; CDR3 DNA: TGTGCCAGCAGCTTGGGACAGGGCCTCCTGGAGCAGTTCTTC; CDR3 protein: CASSLGQGLLEQFF
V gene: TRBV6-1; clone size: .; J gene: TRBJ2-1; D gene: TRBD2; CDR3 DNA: TGTGCCAGCAGTGAAAGAAGGACTAGCGGGAAAAATGAGCAGTTCTTC; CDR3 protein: CASSERRTSGKNEQFF
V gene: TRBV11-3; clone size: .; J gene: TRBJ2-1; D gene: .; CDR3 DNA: TGTGCCAGCAGCCTAACTGGGGGCAAAAACAATGAGCAGTTCTTC; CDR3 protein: CASSLTGGKNNEQFF
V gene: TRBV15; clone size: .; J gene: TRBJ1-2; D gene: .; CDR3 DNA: TGTGCCACCAGCCCCGGACAGTCTCTCCTCTATGGCTACACCTTC; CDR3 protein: CATSPGQSLLYGYTF
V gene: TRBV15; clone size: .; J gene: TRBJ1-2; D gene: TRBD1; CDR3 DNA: TGTGCCACCAGCAAAGGGGGACAGGGGGCGAACTATGGCTACACCTTC; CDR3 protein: CATSKGGQGANYGYTF
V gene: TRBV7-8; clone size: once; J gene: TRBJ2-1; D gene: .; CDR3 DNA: TGTGCCAGCAGCCGCCAGCGAGATGAGCAGTTCTTC; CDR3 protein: CASSRQRDEQFF
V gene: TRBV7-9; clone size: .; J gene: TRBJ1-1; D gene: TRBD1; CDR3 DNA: TGTGCCAGCAGCTTAGGGACAGGGGTCGGGGACACTGAAGCTTTCTTT; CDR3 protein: CASSLGTGVGDTEAFF
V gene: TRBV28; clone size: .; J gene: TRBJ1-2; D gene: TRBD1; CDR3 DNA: TGTGCCAGCAACCCCTCCCAAGGCAAAGACAGGGCCTTCTATGGCTACACCTTC; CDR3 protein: CASNPSQGKDRAFYGYTF
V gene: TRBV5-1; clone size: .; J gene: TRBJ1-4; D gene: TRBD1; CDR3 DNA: TGCGCCAGCAGCGCCGATCAGGGGGCGGGTGAAAAACTGTTTTTT; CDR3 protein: CASSADQGAGEKLFF
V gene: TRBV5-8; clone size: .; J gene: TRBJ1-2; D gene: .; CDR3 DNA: TGTGCCAGCAGCTTGGTCAGGATCTATGGCTACACCTTC; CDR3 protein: CASSLVRIYGYTF
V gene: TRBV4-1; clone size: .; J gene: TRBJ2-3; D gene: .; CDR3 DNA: TGCGCCAGCAGCCAAGGGGGCGGAAACACAGATACGCAGTATTTT; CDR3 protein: CASSQGGGNTDTQYF
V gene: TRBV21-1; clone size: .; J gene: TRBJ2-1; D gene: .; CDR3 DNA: TGTGCCAGCAGCAAAGCTTCCGCGGGCAGATACAATGAGCAGTTCTTC; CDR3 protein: CASSKASAGRYNEQFF
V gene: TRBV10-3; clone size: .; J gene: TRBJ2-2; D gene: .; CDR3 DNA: TGTGCCATCAGTGAGTGGGCTCCCCCCGGGGAGCTGTTTTTT; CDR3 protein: CAISEWAPPGELFF
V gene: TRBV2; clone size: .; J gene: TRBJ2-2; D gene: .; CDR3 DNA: TGTGCCAGCAGTGAGGCGGGGTCCCGGACCGGGGAGCTGTTTTTT; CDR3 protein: CASSEAGSRTGELFF
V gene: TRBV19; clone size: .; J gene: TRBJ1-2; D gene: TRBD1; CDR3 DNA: TGTGCCAGTAGGATCGGACAGGGCTTCCTCAACTATGGCTACACCTTC; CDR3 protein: CASRIGQGFLNYGYTF
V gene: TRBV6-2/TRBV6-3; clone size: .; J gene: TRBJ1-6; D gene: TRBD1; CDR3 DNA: TGTGCCAGCAGTCAAAGCAGGGGGCTCTATTCACCCCTCCACTTT; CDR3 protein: CASSQSRGLYSPLHF
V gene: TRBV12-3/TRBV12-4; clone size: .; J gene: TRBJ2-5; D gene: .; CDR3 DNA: TGTGCCAGCAGTTCGGGAGAGTTCGGGACCCAGTACTTC; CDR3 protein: CASSSGEFGTQYF
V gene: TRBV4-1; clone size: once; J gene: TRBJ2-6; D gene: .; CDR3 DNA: TGCGCCAGCAGCCAAGAGCAAAGCGGAATTACTGGGGCCAACGTCCTGACTTTC; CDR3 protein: CASSQEQSGITGANVLTF
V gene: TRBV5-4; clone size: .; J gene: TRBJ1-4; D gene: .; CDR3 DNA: TGTGCCAGCACCTCGGGAGGGGGGCAAAATAATGAAAAACTGTTTTTT; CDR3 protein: CASTSGGGQNNEKLFF